These 22 T cell receptor beta chains share one sample of origin, sequenced in a study of graft-versus-host responses after intestinal transplantation. Only in-frame clones appear in the TCRdb table, and some are missing; sequencing was by immunoSEQ multiplex PCR. The table shows 80,000 to 85,000 clones, with 91% occurring only once. For these TCRs, the target antigens are not known. Sequencing was performed on unstimulated CD4+ T cells sorted from spleen or lymph node cells, taken before intestinal transplant. The receptors stem from a human donor who received an intestinal transplant.

The chain combines TRBV19 with TRBJ1-1, with 10 positions matching TRBD1. CDR3 length: 14 residues. Germline values: CDR1 LNHDA, CDR2 SQIVND (reference sequence). J was trimmed by 8 bases and V by 5 bases; bases with no gene match: 8. CDR3 protein: CASSLTGGDGEAFF. CDR3 in DNA: TGTGCCAGTAGTTTGACAGGGGGCGACGGAGAAGCTTTCTTT.

This clone was picked up one time. The chain joins TRBV11-2 to TRBJ2-2; D is undetermined. V lost 8 bases to trimming and J lost 2 bases, with 9 bases between them. CDR1 is SGHAT and CDR2 is FQNNGV in the germline V gene. The CDR3 totals 13 residues. Here the CDR3 DNA reads TGTGCCAGCCAGGATCTTAACACCGGGGAGCTGTTTTTT. Translating it yields CASQDLNTGELFF.

The chain couples TRBV6-5 to TRBJ1-2; D gene unclear. CDR3 length equals 14 residues. The V and J ends lost 0 bases and 4 bases respectively, with 9 bases between them. Per the germline V gene, CDR1 is MNHEY and CDR2 is SVGAGI. The CDR3 sequence: CASSYSPQSYGYTF. As DNA, the CDR3 is TGTGCCAGCAGTTACTCTCCCCAGTCCTATGGCTACACCTTC.

The gene calls are TRBV7-2 and TRBJ2-7, with D possibly being TRBD1 (6 bases). The length of the CDR3 is 13 residues. Trimming removed 1 base from V and 6 bases from J, with 10 bases in between. The germline V gene has CDR1 SGHTA and CDR2 FQGNSA. The CDR3 reads CASSLGTGFEQYF. CDR3 coding DNA: TGTGCCAGCAGCTTAGGAACAGGGTTCGAGCAGTACTTC.

Only one count was recorded for this clone. J is TRBJ1-2 and V is TRBV10-3; D gene unclear. Trimming removed 0 bases at V and 2 bases at J, with 4 bases between. The CDR3 is 13 residues long. From germline, CDR1 is ENHRY and CDR2 SYGVKD. Written as DNA, the CDR3 is TGTGCCATCAGTGAGTCAGCCAACTATGGCTACACCTTC. Encoded protein: CAISESANYGYTF.

Only a few counts were recorded for this clone. The chain joins TRBV5-5 to TRBJ1-6; no reliable D call. The CDR3 runs to 14 residues. V dropped 5 bases and J dropped 9 bases, with 15 bases sitting between them. Germline V gene lookup returns CDR1 SGHKS and CDR2 YYEKEE (reference sequence). CDR3: CASRLQQLSSPLHF. As DNA, the CDR3 is TGTGCCAGCAGGTTACAGCAGTTGAGTTCACCCCTCCACTTT.

V and J are TRBV15 and TRBJ1-5; D may be TRBD1 (6 bases). This CDR3 spans 14 amino acids. Germline V gene lookup returns CDR1 LNHNV and CDR2 YYDKDF (reference sequence). Trimming shortened V by 0 bases and J by 6 bases, and 9 bases separated the two germline ends. The CDR3 here is CATSRDLDSQPQHF. CDR3 in DNA: TGTGCCACCAGCAGAGATCTGGACAGTCAGCCCCAGCATTTT.

Concerning this clone: A read error may produce the germline difference seen at one junction end. This rearrangement joins TRBV7-9 to TRBJ1-4; D call uncertain. The CDR3 totals 15 residues. CDR1 is SEHNR, CDR2 FQNEAQ, per germline (reference sequence). The CDR3, as DNA: TGTGCCAGCAGTTTAGACGGGGCAACTAATGAAAAACTGTTTTTT. This sequence encodes CASSLDGATNEKLFF.

This clone appeared a single time. The genes are TRBV23-1 and TRBJ2-5, with D maybe TRBD2 (5 bases). TRBV23-1 has ORF status, its function being uncertain. The V end lost 1 base, the J end lost 6 bases, and 30 bases lay between the germline ends. CDR3 length equals 20 residues. The DNA of the CDR3 is TGCGCCAGCAGTCAATTAACCCGCGCGTCTAGGCCTCGGGGTCCCAAGACCCAGTACTTC. Protein sequence: CASSQLTRASRPRGPKTQYF.

CDR3 nucleotides: TGTGCCAGCAGCGCCCGCGACAGGGGTCAGCCCCAGCATTTT. Protein: CASSARDRGQPQHF. This rearrangement joins TRBV9 to TRBJ1-5; 8 positions agree with TRBD1. V lost 3 bases, J lost 6 bases, and 5 bases stayed unmatched. CDR1 SGDLS and CDR2 YYNGEE come from the germline V gene. CDR3 size: 14 residues.

This clone was counted a single time. This sequence joins TRBV9 and TRBJ1-4, with 9 bases fitting TRBD1. From germline, CDR1 is SGDLS and CDR2 YYNGEE. The CDR3 covers 14 residues. Germline trimming cut 3 bases from V and 9 bases from J; bases unmatched to any gene: 6. This chain's CDR3 is CASSDETGGQKLFF. The CDR3 nucleotides read TGTGCCAGCAGCGACGAGACAGGGGGTCAAAAACTGTTTTTT.

The rearrangement joins TRBV13 to TRBJ2-7, with D tentatively TRBD1 (6 bases). CDR3 size: 14 residues. CDR1 and CDR2 from the germline V gene are PRHDT and FYEKMQ (reference sequence). Trimming stripped 8 bases from V and 0 bases from J, with 14 bases between. CDR3: CASRQWTVSYEQYF. The CDR3 coding sequence is TGTGCCAGCCGCCAATGGACAGTCTCCTACGAGCAGTACTTC. Based on the CDR3 plus reference TRBV13 and TRBJ2-7, the full variable domain is AAGVIQSPRHLIKEKRETATLKCYPIPRHDTVYWYQQGPGQDPQFLISFYEKMQSDKGSIPDRFSAQQFSDYHSELNMSSLELGDSALYFCASRQWTVSYEQYFGPGTRLTVT.

V usage is TRBV9 and J usage is TRBJ2-2; 11 positions agree with TRBD1. J was trimmed by 0 bases and V by 3 bases; bases with no gene match: 1. The CDR3 spans 16 residues. Germline V gene lookup returns CDR1 SGDLS and CDR2 YYNGEE. CDR3 DNA sequence: TGTGCCAGCAGCGCGGGACAGGGGGCGAACACCGGGGAGCTGTTTTTT. Translating it yields CASSAGQGANTGELFF.

This clone came up once. V and J are TRBV10-2 and TRBJ2-7; TRBD2 matches 14 bases. Germline V lookup: CDR1 WSHSY, CDR2 SAAADI. With 6 bases clipped from V and 0 bases from J, the junction kept 10 bases outside the gene matches. The CDR3 runs 18 residues. In DNA form, the CDR3 reads TGCGCCAGCAGAGTCGGACTAGCGGGGGGCCGGAGCTCCTACGAGCAGTACTTC. Its translation is CASRVGLAGGRSSYEQYF.

The chain carries TRBV5-6 and TRBJ2-1, with a tentative D call TRBD2 (6 bases). Germline V CDR1 and CDR2: SGHDT, YYEEEE. The CDR3 length is 18 residues. The V end was cut by 2 bases, the J end by 4 bases, with 22 bases between. This CDR3 reads CASSLFWGPGLLYNEQFF. As DNA, the CDR3 is TGTGCCAGCAGCTTATTTTGGGGACCGGGACTGTTATACAATGAGCAGTTCTTC.

The chain uses TRBV5-4 and TRBJ1-3, with unresolved D. Trimming took off 0 bases at V and 0 bases at J, with 19 bases between the two ends. The V gene's germline CDR1 is SGHNT and CDR2 YYREEE (reference sequence). This CDR3 contains 19 residues. In DNA, the CDR3 is TGTGCCAGCAGCTTGGACCATTCTCCGGGGTTAAACTCTGGAAACACCATATATTTT. It translates to CASSLDHSPGLNSGNTIYF.

The chain links TRBV4-3 to TRBJ2-4, with 15 bases fitting TRBD2. Per the germline V gene, CDR1 is LGHNA and CDR2 is YSLEER. The ends lost 0 bases at V and 6 bases at J; junction bases unmatched: 6. CDR3 length: 18 amino acids. CDR3 sequence reads: CASSQERTSGGVRNIQYF. The CDR3 nucleotides read TGCGCCAGCAGCCAAGAGAGGACTAGCGGGGGGGTAAGAAACATTCAGTACTTC.

The chain employs TRBV10-3 and TRBJ2-3; TRBD2 matches at 9 bases. Trimming took 8 bases from V and 4 from J; bases not matched to a gene: 4. Per germline, CDR1 ENHRY and CDR2 SYGVKD. This CDR3 is built from 13 residues. The CDR3 DNA is TGTGCCATCGGCGGGGGGGGCGCAGATACGCAGTATTTT. Translation: CAIGGGGADTQYF.

J is TRBJ2-5 and V is TRBV18, with 7 bases fitting TRBD2. The CDR3 spans 15 residues. The germline CDR1 and CDR2 sequences are KGHSH and LQKENI. The trim removed 3 bases at V and 4 bases at J, leaving 8 bases unmatched. The CDR3 sequence: CASSPGGLPTETQYF. The CDR3, as DNA: TGTGCCAGCTCACCGGGAGGGCTCCCAACAGAGACCCAGTACTTC.

The V and J genes are TRBV30 and TRBJ2-7; tentative D call: TRBD1 (6 bases). This CDR3 comprises 15 residues. CDR1 and CDR2 (germline): GTSNPN, SVGIG (reference sequence). Trimming removed 3 bases at V and 0 bases at J, with 15 bases between. The CDR3 nucleotides read TGTGCCTGGAGGCCTAGGAGCAGGGGCTCCTACGAGCAGTACTTC. Its protein is CAWRPRSRGSYEQYF.

This rearrangement joins TRBV9 to TRBJ2-3, with TRBD2 as a possible D gene (5 bases). Trimming took 4 bases from V and 3 from J, leaving 15 bases between them. The germline CDR1 and CDR2 sequences are SGDLS and YYNGEE. The CDR3 totals 15 residues. CDR3 residues: CASSPYPGSTDTQYF. The CDR3 nucleotides are TGTGCCAGCAGCCCTTATCCTGGGAGTACAGATACGCAGTATTTT.

The chain uses TRBV7-6 and TRBJ2-1, with 10 bases fitting TRBD2. CDR1 is SGHVS, CDR2 FNYEAQ, per germline. This CDR3 has 18 residues. The junction had 7 bases not matched to a gene; V was cut back by 2 bases and J by 0 bases. CDR3 in amino acids: CASSLPSSGGPSYNEQFF. The CDR3 region has the DNA TGTGCCAGCAGCTTACCTTCTAGCGGGGGACCCTCCTACAATGAGCAGTTCTTC.